Following are 16 T cell receptor beta chains from one sample sequenced in a study of OX40 agonist ivuxolimab in advanced cancers. Profiling relied on immunoSEQ multiplex PCR, and the TCRdb table lists in-frame clones only, not all of them. Here the sample spans fewer than 65,000 clones, roughly nine tenths being singletons. Sequences were derived from CD4+ or CD8+ T cells sorted from blood, sampled in a trial of the OX40 agonist ivuxolimab. Every receptor here comes from an adult with an advanced solid tumor such as melanoma, head and neck, liver or kidney cancer.

The chain uses TRBV7-3 and TRBJ2-3, with 13 nucleotides matching TRBD2. CDR1 SGHTA and CDR2 FQGTGA come from the germline V gene. With 5 bases clipped from V and 2 bases from J, the junction kept 7 bases outside the gene matches. This CDR3 comprises 17 residues. DNA for the CDR3: TGTGCCAGCAGCCCGCGGACTAGCGGGAGTTTCACAGATACGCAGTATTTT. This gives the protein CASSPRTSGSFTDTQYF.

V and J are TRBV6-4 and TRBJ2-1; TRBD2 is a possible D gene (6 bases). Germline assignment: CDR1 MRHNA and CDR2 SNTAGT. This CDR3 has 12 residues. V was trimmed by 3 bases and J by 10 bases, leaving 10 bases between them. CDR3 amino acids: CASSDRGREQFF. DNA of the CDR3: TGTGCCAGCAGTGATCGGGGGAGAGAGCAGTTCTTC.

This chain connects TRBV18 to TRBJ1-2; D uncertain. V lost 3 bases and J lost 8, with 13 bases in between. CDR3 length: 13 residues. CDR1 and CDR2 (germline): KGHSH, LQKENI. CDR3 residues: CASSPDKDSGYTF. As DNA, the CDR3 is TGTGCCAGCTCACCGGATAAGGACTCGGGCTACACCTTC.

The chain couples TRBV7-9 to TRBJ2-7; a weak D match, TRBD1 (6 bases). The CDR3 extends over 12 amino acids. The V and J ends lost 8 bases and 3 bases respectively, with 11 bases between them. CDR1 SEHNR and CDR2 FQNEAQ come from the germline V gene (reference sequence). The CDR3 here is CASGGRGYEQYF. DNA for the CDR3: TGTGCCAGCGGGGGCAGGGGCTACGAGCAGTACTTC.

The rearrangement uses TRBV5-1 and TRBJ2-1; D uncertain. Germline V gives CDR1 SGHRS, CDR2 YFSETQ. V was trimmed by 0 bases and J by 6 bases, leaving 7 bases between them. CDR3 length equals 13 residues. The CDR3 spells CASSLAGPNEQFF. The CDR3 bases are TGCGCCAGCAGCTTGGCGGGTCCCAATGAGCAGTTCTTC.

The chain carries TRBV11-2 and TRBJ1-5; no definite D call. The V gene's germline CDR1 is SGHAT and CDR2 FQNNGV. V lost 5 bases, J lost 4 bases, and 12 bases lay in between. This CDR3 is 14 amino acids long. CDR3 in DNA: TGTGCCAGCAGCACTGACTCGGGAAATCAGCCCCAGCATTTT. Amino acids: CASSTDSGNQPQHF.

This clone was recorded only once. The genes are TRBV6-5 and TRBJ2-3; D ambiguous. V lost 2 bases and J 3 bases, leaving 12 bases between the germline ends. The CDR3 contains 15 residues. The germline V gene has CDR1 MNHEY and CDR2 SVGAGI. Written as DNA, the CDR3 is TGTGCCAGCAGTTACCAAGTAGGCAGTACAGATACGCAGTATTTT. Translating gives CASSYQVGSTDTQYF.

The J gene is TRBJ2-1, the V gene TRBV28; TRBD1 aligns across 7 bases. The V and J ends lost 5 bases and 2 bases, in that order; junction bases with no gene match: 6. Germline V lookup: CDR1 MDHEN, CDR2 SYDVKM. The CDR3 is 15 residues long. Here the CDR3 DNA reads TGTGCCAGCAGTATCCACCAGGGGGCCTACAATGAGCAGTTCTTC. Protein: CASSIHQGAYNEQFF.

The CDR3 DNA sequence: TGTGCCAGCAGCACGACAGGGGGGAACTATGGCTACACCTTC. Translated, it gives CASSTTGGNYGYTF. The chain couples TRBV7-2 to TRBJ1-2; 9 positions match TRBD1. The junction had 3 bases not matched to a gene; V was cut back by 5 bases and J by 2 bases. Germline CDR1 reads SGHTA; CDR2 reads FQGNSA. The CDR3 is 14 residues long.

This chain uses TRBV27 with TRBJ2-2, with D possibly being TRBD1 (5 bases). The CDR3 runs 14 residues. Germline CDR1 and CDR2: MNHEY and SMNVEV (reference sequence). Trimming cost V 4 bases and J 5 bases, with 11 bases left between them. The CDR3 DNA reads as TGTGCCAGCAGTTCCCCAGGGCGGACCGGGGAGCTGTTTTTT. Protein: CASSSPGRTGELFF.

This clone came up a few times. The CDR3 region has the DNA TGTGCCAGCAGCGAGGGGGGCGGCAGTCAGCCCCAGCATTTT. This sequence encodes CASSEGGGSQPQHF. The V call is TRBV7-9, the J call TRBJ1-5; TRBD1 is a possible D gene (6 bases). CDR3 size: 14 residues. Per the germline V gene, CDR1 is SEHNR and CDR2 is FQNEAQ (reference sequence). The V and J ends lost 5 bases and 6 bases respectively, with 14 bases between them. The full variable domain, with the rest looked up from reference TRBV7-9 and TRBJ1-5, is DTGVSQNPRHKITKRGQNVTFRCDPISEHNRLYWYRQTLGQGPEFLTYFQNEAQLEKSRLLSDRFSAERPKGSFSTLEIQRTEQGDSAMYLCASSEGGGSQPQHFGDGTRLSIL.

For the CDR3, the DNA is TGTGCCAGCAGTTACTCCTTTGACCCTAGCACAGATACGCAGTATTTT. Translating it yields CASSYSFDPSTDTQYF. J is TRBJ2-3 and V is TRBV6-5; D not resolved. Germline CDR1 MNHEY, CDR2 SVGAGI. The CDR3 spans 16 residues. V was trimmed by 0 bases and J by 0 bases, leaving 10 bases between them.

In this sample, this clone turned up a few times. The rearrangement joins TRBV13 to TRBJ1-1; perhaps TRBD1 as D (6 bases). CDR1 PRHDT and CDR2 FYEKMQ come from the germline V gene (reference sequence). This CDR3 contains 15 residues. Trimming cost V 6 bases and J 7 bases, with 21 bases left between them. In nucleotides, the CDR3 is TGTGCCAGCAGACCGCCTGGGCAGGGGTTTGGTGAAGCTTTCTTT. Residues: CASRPPGQGFGEAFF.

The chain employs TRBV28 and TRBJ2-3, with D uncertain. The CDR3 extends over 12 amino acids. The germline V gene encodes CDR1 MDHEN and CDR2 SYDVKM. V lost 7 bases and J 6 bases, leaving 11 bases between the germline ends. The CDR3 DNA reads TGTGCCAGCACTCGGGTTATGGATACGCAGTATTTT. This encodes CASTRVMDTQYF.

V and J are TRBV5-4 and TRBJ2-5; 8 positions match TRBD2. The last part of the DNA fits TRBJ2-7 better; the J call may be wrong. Germline V gives CDR1 SGHNT, CDR2 YYREEE (reference sequence). This CDR3 comprises 16 residues. CDR3 sequence reads: CASSGASGSLSYEQYF. The CDR3 nucleotides are TGTGCCAGCAGCGGAGCGAGCGGGAGTTTATCCTACGAGCAGTACTTC.

This chain links TRBV7-2 with TRBJ2-7; weak D call: TRBD2 (5 bases). V was pared by 3 bases and J by 3 bases, with 12 bases between. The germline gives CDR1 SGHTA, CDR2 FQGNSA. The CDR3 sequence is 14 residues long. The CDR3 bases are TGTGCCAGCAGCTTCGCCGGGAAGCTCTACGAGCAGTACTTC. Protein: CASSFAGKLYEQYF.